This is a list of T cell receptor beta chains from one sample in a study of technical replicates of blood from a handful of donors. TCRdb's table, derived via immunoSEQ multiplex PCR, lists solely in-frame clones and lacks some. Counted here are some 58,000 clones, approximately 94% occurring once; the ten biggest clones make up roughly 0.22%. The source material was T cells isolated from PBMCs. The receptors derive from a human donor in good health. The CDR3 runs from the conserved cysteine through the conserved F or W. The order of the fields is V gene, clone size, D gene, J gene, CDR3 protein, CDR3 DNA. The D gene is left open where the match is weak. Clone size is shown for a subset of rows, as once, few, many or a class of expanded clone.

v_gene: TRBV7-8
abundance: .
d_gene: TRBD2
j_gene: TRBJ2-2
CDR3aa: CASSPTGGARFTGELFF
CDR3nt: TGTGCCAGCAGCCCTACCGGGGGGGCGCGTTTCACCGGGGAGCTGTTTTTT

v_gene: TRBV6-6
abundance: .
d_gene: .
j_gene: TRBJ2-3
CDR3aa: CASSNLGTDTQYF
CDR3nt: TGTGCCAGCAGTAATCTTGGCACAGATACGCAGTATTTT

v_gene: TRBV5-1
abundance: .
d_gene: TRBD1
j_gene: TRBJ2-5
CDR3aa: CASSSQQGEETQYF
CDR3nt: TGCGCCAGCAGCTCCCAACAGGGGGAAGAGACCCAGTACTTC

v_gene: TRBV5-1
abundance: .
d_gene: TRBD1
j_gene: TRBJ2-7
CDR3aa: CASSLEVQTGALNEQYF
CDR3nt: TGCGCCAGCAGCTTGGAAGTGCAGACAGGGGCACTAAACGAGCAGTACTTC

v_gene: TRBV12-5
abundance: .
d_gene: TRBD1
j_gene: TRBJ2-7
CDR3aa: CASGLRFGTDSYEQYF
CDR3nt: TGTGCTAGTGGTTTGAGGTTTGGGACAGACTCCTACGAGCAGTACTTC

v_gene: TRBV11-3
abundance: .
d_gene: .
j_gene: TRBJ2-7
CDR3aa: CASSLPGSEQYF
CDR3nt: TGTGCCAGCAGCTTACCGGGAAGCGAGCAGTACTTC

v_gene: TRBV10-1
abundance: .
d_gene: TRBD1
j_gene: TRBJ2-1
CDR3aa: CASSESGFNRGDEQFF
CDR3nt: TGCGCCAGCAGTGAATCTGGATTCAACAGGGGCGATGAGCAGTTCTTC

v_gene: TRBV6-6
abundance: once
d_gene: .
j_gene: TRBJ1-5
CDR3aa: CASSYSLANNQPQHF
CDR3nt: TGTGCCAGCAGTTACTCCCTAGCCAACAATCAGCCCCAGCATTTT

v_gene: TRBV12-5
abundance: .
d_gene: .
j_gene: TRBJ2-5
CDR3aa: CASGLAITSGDQETQYF
CDR3nt: TGTGCTAGTGGTTTGGCAATTACATCAGGGGACCAAGAGACCCAGTACTTC

v_gene: TRBV11-2
abundance: .
d_gene: .
j_gene: TRBJ1-1
CDR3aa: CASSLAGRGNTEAFF
CDR3nt: TGTGCCAGCAGCTTAGCAGGCAGGGGGAACACTGAAGCTTTCTTT

v_gene: TRBV28
abundance: .
d_gene: TRBD2
j_gene: TRBJ2-1
CDR3aa: CASSLGLAENYNEQFF
CDR3nt: TGTGCCAGCAGTTTAGGACTAGCGGAAAACTACAATGAGCAGTTCTTC

v_gene: TRBV7-8
abundance: .
d_gene: TRBD1
j_gene: TRBJ1-5
CDR3aa: CASSPWTGGSNQPQHF
CDR3nt: TGTGCCAGCAGCCCGTGGACAGGGGGAAGCAATCAGCCCCAGCATTTT

v_gene: TRBV5-4
abundance: .
d_gene: TRBD2
j_gene: TRBJ2-7
CDR3aa: CASSFGGGSSYEQYF
CDR3nt: TGTGCCAGCAGCTTCGGCGGGGGATCCTCCTACGAGCAGTACTTC

v_gene: TRBV5-6
abundance: .
d_gene: TRBD1
j_gene: TRBJ2-1
CDR3aa: CASSLGTGVGQQFF
CDR3nt: TGTGCCAGCAGCTTAGGGACAGGGGTCGGTCAGCAGTTCTTC

v_gene: TRBV7-9
abundance: .
d_gene: TRBD1
j_gene: TRBJ1-4
CDR3aa: CASSSVKTGEGIANEKLFF
CDR3nt: TGTGCCAGCAGCTCAGTCAAGACAGGGGAGGGTATAGCTAATGAAAAACTGTTTTTT

v_gene: TRBV9
abundance: .
d_gene: TRBD2
j_gene: TRBJ2-7
CDR3aa: CASSEGLSLSYEQYF
CDR3nt: TGTGCCAGCAGCGAGGGACTATCCCTCTCCTACGAGCAGTACTTC

v_gene: TRBV7-9
abundance: .
d_gene: TRBD2
j_gene: TRBJ2-5
CDR3aa: CASSATSGRNETQYF
CDR3nt: TGTGCCAGCAGCGCCACTAGCGGGAGAAACGAGACCCAGTACTTC

v_gene: TRBV5-1
abundance: .
d_gene: TRBD2
j_gene: TRBJ2-1
CDR3aa: CASSLAGDSENEQFF
CDR3nt: TGCGCCAGCAGCCTAGCGGGAGATTCTGAAAATGAGCAGTTCTTC

v_gene: TRBV5-1
abundance: .
d_gene: TRBD1
j_gene: TRBJ2-1
CDR3aa: CASSLAGPRGRTEQFF
CDR3nt: TGCGCCAGCAGCTTGGCGGGGCCCAGGGGGCGCACTGAGCAGTTCTTC

v_gene: TRBV9
abundance: .
d_gene: TRBD1
j_gene: TRBJ2-4
CDR3aa: CASSVKTGENIQYF
CDR3nt: TGTGCCAGCAGCGTAAAGACAGGGGAAAACATTCAGTACTTC

v_gene: TRBV7-6
abundance: .
d_gene: TRBD1
j_gene: TRBJ2-1
CDR3aa: CASSWGEGASSYNEQFF
CDR3nt: TGTGCCAGCAGCTGGGGAGAGGGGGCGAGCTCCTACAATGAGCAGTTCTTC

v_gene: TRBV13
abundance: .
d_gene: .
j_gene: TRBJ1-2
CDR3aa: CASSFEYQQTHNYGYTF
CDR3nt: TGTGCCAGCAGCTTCGAATATCAACAGACACATAACTATGGCTACACCTTC

v_gene: TRBV9
abundance: .
d_gene: .
j_gene: TRBJ1-1
CDR3aa: CASSAGGTEAFF
CDR3nt: TGTGCCAGCAGCGCCGGGGGTACTGAAGCTTTCTTT

v_gene: TRBV10-3
abundance: .
d_gene: .
j_gene: TRBJ1-2
CDR3aa: CAISATPGLESYTF
CDR3nt: TGTGCCATCAGTGCGACACCGGGACTCGAAAGCTACACCTTC